This T cell receptor (beta chain) appears in the sequencing data of a study of T-cell memory formation after mild COVID-19. Germline V gene data show CDR1 as SGHRS and CDR2 as YFSETQ. The length of the CDR3 is 16 residues. Turning to this clonotype: At one boundary the junction diverges from the germline segment, which might be a read error.

Via MiXCR, TCRdb re-called the 5' RACE reads, giving one row per CDR3 protein. The sample lists roughly 190,000 distinct CDR3 sequences, about 11% seen once, with 3% in the top ten. The sequencing sample was made of PBMCs or a T cell subset sorted from them (not recorded which). The TCR originated in a man aged 18 to 30 who had mild COVID-19 (a few samples of this study predate the infection). Cell type and time point are not known. The chain links TRBV5-1 to TRBJ2-1; D unclear. The CDR3 DNA follows: TGCGCCAGCAGTTTGGGTCGGTCTTGGTCCTACAATGAGCAGTTCTTC. Its protein is CASSLGRSWSYNEQFF.